The rows below give T cell receptor beta chains drawn from one sample of a study of beta chain features in type 1 diabetes. Generated by immunoSEQ multiplex PCR, the TCRdb table keeps only in-frame clones and is missing some. The sample shows 240,000 or so clones, around 14% of them seen only once. The sequenced sample consisted of naive CD4+ T cells from blood. The receptors come from a man younger than 45 with type 1 diabetes. Both conserved end residues are part of each CDR3. Each record gives: J gene, clone size, V gene, D gene, CDR3 protein, CDR3 DNA. D genes are given only for firm matches. A clone size is listed for some rows: how often the clone was seen (once, few, many), or a class if it is expanded.

J gene: TRBJ1-1; clone size: .; V gene: TRBV14; D gene: .; CDR3 protein: CASSPRWRTEAFF; CDR3 DNA: TGTGCCAGCAGCCCGCGGTGGAGGACTGAAGCTTTCTTT
J gene: TRBJ1-5; clone size: .; V gene: TRBV15; D gene: .; CDR3 protein: CATRGGGDQPQHF; CDR3 DNA: TGTGCCACCAGGGGGGGAGGGGATCAGCCCCAGCATTTT
J gene: TRBJ1-1; clone size: .; V gene: TRBV29-1; D gene: TRBD1; CDR3 protein: CSATGQAMNTEAFF; CDR3 DNA: TGCAGCGCTACGGGACAGGCCATGAACACTGAAGCTTTCTTT
J gene: TRBJ2-7; clone size: .; V gene: TRBV9; D gene: TRBD1; CDR3 protein: CASSVGTGGAYEQYF; CDR3 DNA: TGTGCCAGCAGCGTAGGGACAGGGGGGGCCTACGAGCAGTACTTC
J gene: TRBJ2-7; clone size: few; V gene: TRBV18; D gene: TRBD1; CDR3 protein: CASSPQKGAGAEQYF; CDR3 DNA: TGTGCCAGCTCACCTCAGAAGGGGGCAGGCGCCGAGCAGTACTTC
J gene: TRBJ2-7; clone size: .; V gene: TRBV30; D gene: .; CDR3 protein: CAWSRGSYEQYF; CDR3 DNA: TGTGCCTGGAGTAGAGGCTCCTACGAGCAGTACTTC
J gene: TRBJ2-5; clone size: .; V gene: TRBV2; D gene: .; CDR3 protein: CASSDPGQETQYF; CDR3 DNA: TGTGCCAGCAGTGACCCGGGCCAAGAGACCCAGTACTTC
J gene: TRBJ1-6; clone size: .; V gene: TRBV19; D gene: TRBD1; CDR3 protein: CASSIDRGNSPLHF; CDR3 DNA: TGTGCCAGTAGTATCGACAGGGGAAATTCACCCCTCCACTTT
J gene: TRBJ2-5; clone size: few; V gene: TRBV27; D gene: TRBD1; CDR3 protein: CASSVGQGGGETQYF; CDR3 DNA: TGTGCCAGCAGTGTCGGACAGGGGGGTGGGGAGACCCAGTACTTC
J gene: TRBJ1-5; clone size: .; V gene: TRBV7-9; D gene: .; CDR3 protein: CASSLGAPDQPQHF; CDR3 DNA: TGTGCCAGCAGCTTAGGGGCCCCCGATCAGCCCCAGCATTTT
J gene: TRBJ1-1; clone size: few; V gene: TRBV29-1; D gene: .; CDR3 protein: CSVEPQGSTEAFF; CDR3 DNA: TGCAGCGTTGAACCCCAGGGGAGCACTGAAGCTTTCTTT
J gene: TRBJ1-5; clone size: .; V gene: TRBV9; D gene: .; CDR3 protein: CASSVEAGNQPQHF; CDR3 DNA: TGTGCCAGCAGCGTAGAGGCAGGGAATCAGCCCCAGCATTTT
J gene: TRBJ2-3; clone size: .; V gene: TRBV2; D gene: .; CDR3 protein: CASRGTPTDTQYF; CDR3 DNA: TGTGCCAGCAGGGGGACTCCCACAGATACGCAGTATTTT
J gene: TRBJ1-1; clone size: .; V gene: TRBV18; D gene: .; CDR3 protein: CASSKPQENTEAFF; CDR3 DNA: TGTGCCAGCTCAAAACCACAGGAGAACACTGAAGCTTTCTTT
J gene: TRBJ1-1; clone size: few; V gene: TRBV30; D gene: TRBD1; CDR3 protein: CAWSTGVHTEAFF; CDR3 DNA: TGTGCCTGGTCCACAGGGGTCCACACTGAAGCTTTCTTT
J gene: TRBJ2-3; clone size: .; V gene: TRBV10-3; D gene: .; CDR3 protein: CAISASTSLGTDTQYF; CDR3 DNA: TGTGCCATCAGTGCGTCGACTAGTTTGGGCACAGATACGCAGTATTTT